The present TCR beta chain was sequenced within a study of T cells in Graves' hyperthyroidism and ophthalmopathy. Study-level results: Separation of ophthalmopathy from stable hyperthyroidism was achieved by a 13 V-J model.

Amplification targeted TCR beta CDR3 regions from RNA transcripts. RT-PCR in the first round (using the HTBI primer set) targeted the TCR CDR3. Each CDR3 protein gets one entry after TCRdb re-called the multiplex PCR reads with MiXCR. The sample has over 250,000 distinct CDR3 sequences, approximately 15% seen once; the top ten hold around 58%. This clonotype has more than one count but fewer than ten. What it binds is unknown. The CDR3 loop spans 14 amino acids. The V gene lost 6 bases and the J gene lost 6 bases, with 17 bases spanning the gap. CDR1 is MDHEN and CDR2 is SYDVKM in the germline V gene. This chain links TRBV28 with TRBJ2-5; a weak D match, TRBD2 (7 bases). The sample taken for sequencing was blood. This TCR was recovered from a woman in her sixties or seventies with Graves' ophthalmopathy. CDR3 sequence (DNA): TGTGCCAGCAGCCCACCCCCGGGGGGCAAGACCCAGTACTTC. Amino acids: CASSPPPGGKTQYF.